Each of the 13 T cell receptor beta chains below was sequenced from the same sample in a study of beta chain features in type 1 diabetes. Study outcomes and limitations: TCRB CDR3s from Type 1 diabetes patients were moderately but significantly shorter in all four CD4+ subsets.

What these receptors recognize is not known. The authors reverse transcribed all of the isolated RNA, so sequencing captured expressed TCRB transcripts. Repertoires were generated with immunoSEQ multiplex PCR, while TCRdb's copy carries only in-frame clones and drops some. Here the sample spans some 240,000 clones, around 15% being singletons. The sample was naive CD4+ T cells from blood. The source of these receptors is a man aged 25-45 years with type 1 diabetes.

This chain links TRBV6-5 with TRBJ2-5; TRBD1 aligns across 8 bases. The germline V gene has CDR1 MNHEY and CDR2 SVGAGI. This CDR3 spans 15 amino acids. Trimming removed 2 bases from V and 6 bases from J; junction bases left unmatched: 8. The DNA for the CDR3 is TGTGCCAGCAGTTACGGTCCTGGACAGGGAAAGACCCAGTACTTC. This gives the protein CASSYGPGQGKTQYF.

About this clone: Other DNA sequences in the same sample also yield this CDR3. The chain couples TRBV5-1 to TRBJ2-1, with TRBD1 as a possible D gene (5 bases). The CDR3 is 15 residues long. The V end lost 0 bases, the J end lost 0 bases, and 7 bases lay between the germline ends. Germline CDR1 and CDR2: SGHRS and YFSETQ. CDR3 in amino acids: CASSLVQASYNEQFF. CDR3 nucleotide sequence: TGCGCCAGCAGCTTGGTACAGGCCTCCTACAATGAGCAGTTCTTC.

This clone was counted between two and nine times. J is TRBJ2-2 and V is TRBV11-2; no reliable D call. The CDR3 is made up of 14 amino acids. V lost 5 bases and J 6 bases, leaving 13 bases between the germline ends. Germline-derived CDR1 and CDR2 are SGHAT and FQNNGV. The CDR3 spells CASSPPGRPGELFF. The CDR3 DNA sequence: TGTGCCAGCAGCCCCCCGGGCCGACCCGGGGAGCTGTTTTTT.

The V and J genes are TRBV29-1 and TRBJ1-1; D is ambiguous. The CDR3 length is 13 residues. Germline assignment: CDR1 SQVTM and CDR2 ANQGSEA. V gave up 3 bases and J gave up 0 bases, with 8 bases separating them. In DNA, the CDR3 is TGCAGCGTTGACAGGCACATGAACACTGAAGCTTTCTTT. Its protein is CSVDRHMNTEAFF. Supplemented by reference TRBV29-1 and TRBJ1-1, the full variable domain reads SAVISQKPSRDICQRGTSLTIQCQVDSQVTMMFWYRQQPGQSLTLIATANQGSEATYESGFVIDKFPISRPNLTFSTLTVSNMSPEDSSIYLCSVDRHMNTEAFFGQGTRLTVV.

This clone was counted only a few times. This chain connects TRBV2 to TRBJ2-1; tentative D call: TRBD2 (5 bases). The CDR3 sequence is 14 residues long. V was cut by 4 bases and J by 7 bases, with 14 bases left in between. Germline V CDR1 and CDR2: SNHLY, FYNNEI. The CDR3 nucleotides are TGTGCCAGCAGTGTATTAGCTAGCCAGAATGAGCAGTTCTTC. Translation: CASSVLASQNEQFF.

The chain couples TRBV15 to TRBJ1-2; D remains unclear. Trimming took off 2 bases at V and 6 bases at J, with 13 bases between the two ends. Germline loops: CDR1 LNHNV, CDR2 YYDKDF (reference sequence). This CDR3 has 14 amino acids. CDR3 in amino acids: CATSRRQAPNGYTF. DNA for the CDR3: TGTGCCACCAGCAGAAGGCAGGCCCCCAATGGCTACACCTTC. Combining the CDR3 with reference TRBV15 and TRBJ1-2 gives the whole variable domain DAMVIQNPRYQVTQFGKPVTLSCSQTLNHNVMYWYQQKSSQAPKLLFHYYDKDFNNEADTPDNFQSRRPNTSFCFLDIRSPGLGDTAMYLCATSRRQAPNGYTFGSGTRLTVV.

The V and J genes are TRBV29-1 and TRBJ2-3, with 8 bases matching TRBD1. Germline CDR1 reads SQVTM; CDR2 reads ANQGSEA. The CDR3 runs 13 residues. J gave up 5 bases and V 4 bases, and 5 bases lay outside the gene matches. The CDR3 protein is CSVGTGPQDTQYF. DNA of the CDR3: TGCAGCGTTGGGACAGGGCCGCAAGATACGCAGTATTTT.

This clone was seen a handful of times. The chain is built from TRBV9 and TRBJ1-4; the D gene is possibly TRBD1 (6 bases). V shed 4 bases and J shed 1 base, with 11 bases lying between them. The V gene's germline CDR1 is SGDLS and CDR2 YYNGEE. The CDR3 spans 15 residues. Here the CDR3 reads CASSYRDKTNEKLFF. CDR3 coding DNA: TGTGCCAGCAGCTACCGGGACAAAACTAATGAAAAACTGTTTTTT.

CDR3 sequence: CASRTGVEELAFF. CDR3 coding DNA: TGCGCCAGCAGAACAGGGGTTGAAGAATTAGCTTTCTTT. The J gene is TRBJ1-1, the V gene TRBV5-1, with 7 positions matching TRBD1. Looked up from germline, CDR1 is SGHRS and CDR2 is YFSETQ. The CDR3 length is 13 residues. With V trimmed by 5 bases and J by 10 bases, 11 bases remained unmatched.

This clone was detected a few times. This chain links TRBV5-1 with TRBJ2-7, with D possibly TRBD1 on 5 matching bases. The V end was cut by 3 bases, the J end by 7 bases, with 23 bases between. CDR3 size: 16 residues. Germline lookup yields CDR1 SGHRS and CDR2 YFSETQ. The CDR3: CASSSRNLGKGQEQYF. CDR3 coding DNA: TGCGCCAGCAGCTCGCGAAATCTCGGAAAGGGGCAGGAGCAGTACTTC.

CDR3 sequence: CASSVDRYTHNEQFF. In DNA form, the CDR3 reads TGTGCCAGCAGCGTCGACAGGTATACACACAATGAGCAGTTCTTC. V gene TRBV9 combines with J gene TRBJ2-1; D may be TRBD1 (6 bases). The length of the CDR3 is 15 residues. Deletions cut 2 bases from V and 5 bases from J, with 14 bases between. CDR1 and CDR2 from the germline V gene are SGDLS and YYNGEE.

This clone was observed a few times. Here the CDR3 DNA reads TGCAGCGTTGAGGGACCGGGCGCAGATACGCAGTATTTT. This gives the protein CSVEGPGADTQYF. The V call is TRBV29-1, the J call TRBJ2-3; D is perhaps TRBD1 or TRBD2 (5 bases each). Trimming left V 3 bases short and J 4 bases short, with 11 bases between. This CDR3 region has 13 residues. Germline CDR1 SQVTM, CDR2 ANQGSEA.

The table lists this clone with a few counts. This chain connects TRBV6-6 to TRBJ1-1; D unclear. Germline V gene sequence: CDR1 MNHNY, CDR2 SVGAGI (reference sequence). V shed 5 bases and J shed 3 bases, with 7 bases lying between them. CDR3 size: 12 residues. The DNA for the CDR3 is TGTGCCAGCAGTCCTCGCCACACTGAAGCTTTCTTT. Amino acid sequence: CASSPRHTEAFF.